This entry features one TCR beta chain sequence. A few counts support this clone. Its antigen is not yet known. Nothing much larger sits one base from this clone, and base qualities are not available. After removal of 3 bases from V and 7 bases from J, the junction retains 10 bases not matched to a gene. CDR1 and CDR2, looked up from the germline V gene, are SGDLS and YYNGEE. Including cysteine and phenylalanine, the CDR3 has 15 amino acids. The kept DNA is CDR3 alone, 45 bases in frame from the first base. These data belong to a study of PD-1 blockade in mismatch repair-deficient tumors (dated 2017 in TCRdb). For the wider study: The trial enrolled some 82 consecutive patients with 12 to 13 mismatch repair-deficient cancer types between late 2013 and late 2016, all previously treated and progressing. Tumor-associated T cell clones in the peripheral blood of patients responding to PD-1 blockade were tracked using deep sequencing of TCR CDR3 regions. General study outcomes and caveats: Clones residing in the tumor, which were often undetectable in blood before treatment, expanded quickly after pembrolizumab and then contracted, generally before radiologic responses.

Library preparation used the immunoSEQ multiplex PCR assay. TCRdb's version of the immuneACCESS table is confined to in-frame rearrangements and falls short of the full clone set. An unresolved V gene accounts for under half of the shortfall where checked; the remainder is of unknown origin. The sample includes tens of thousands of clones, with 80% to 90% observed a single time. Clones ranked in the top ten supply roughly 3.5% of the sample. For each enrolled patient, mismatch repair deficiency was established using either polymerase chain reaction or immunohistochemistry. TCR sequencing was carried out for a few patients who responded to pembrolizumab therapy. The phase II trial prospectively tested pembrolizumab PD-1 blockade in advanced mismatch repair-deficient cancers regardless of tissue of origin. Peripheral blood T cell samples were collected serially, before PD-1 blockade began and at several time points afterward. The timing of each blood sample was reported as weeks after the first dose of pembrolizumab.

The chain uses TRBV9 and TRBJ1-2, with 9 middle bases fitting TRBD1. The sequence was collected from an adult with mismatch repair-deficient cancer. The input for sequencing was peripheral blood, taken less than 95 weeks after starting pembrolizumab. The CDR3 is CASSGQTGQGSGYTF. In nucleotide form, the sequence is TGTGCCAGCAGCGGGCAGACGGGACAGGGAAGTGGCTACACCTTC. The variable domain in full, with residues beyond the CDR3 obtained from the reference TRBV9 and TRBJ1-2 genes, is DSGVTQTPKHLITATGQRVTLRCSPRSGDLSVYWYQQSLDQGLQFLIQYYNGEERAKGNILERFSAQQFPDLHSELNLSSLELGDSALYFCASSGQTGQGSGYTFGSGTRLTVV.